The rows below give T cell receptor beta chains drawn from one sample of a study of T cell repertoires in cytomegalovirus infection. TCRdb reanalysed the reads using MiXCR and keeps one entry per CDR3 protein. The data show approximately 730,000 distinct CDR3 sequences, about 29% seen once. These receptors lack a known antigen. The input for sequencing was cultured CD8+ T cells from PBMCs, taken from culture after CMV antigen stimulation. The source is a human donor in good health (CMV status not recorded). Some clones in this sample may be carry-over from other donors' samples. The CDR3 runs from the conserved cysteine through the conserved F or W.

v_call cdr3_aa
TRBV24-1 CATSALPSTSGVSYNEQFF
TRBV5-1 CASSLAGLGRDNYGYTF
TRBV11-2 CASGMGGLSYNEQFF
TRBV29-1 CSVVRQGVRGEAFF
TRBV6-2/TRBV6-3 CASIHVGLAGSQETQYF
TRBV29-1 CSVEGGRDSSTDTQYF
TRBV6-1 CASSADQNTEAFF
TRBV20-1 CSARGALSYEQYF
TRBV25-1 CASSLAVSEAFF
TRBV29-1 CSVGGAASSSYNEQFF
TRBV12-3/TRBV12-4 CASRDPDTTPGNTIYF
TRBV2 CASIDSHNEQFF
TRBV7-6 CASSSEQGWGQETQYF
TRBV7-6 CASSLEGTRGLNEQFF
TRBV4-1 CASSQEAGSTYNEQFF
TRBV27 CASTYSPGAVRAFF
TRBV7-8 CASSPQGRGGTEAFF
TRBV6-6 CASSYSTLVNTEAFF
TRBV6-1 CASSGANLDRFSYEQYF
TRBV2 CASTTGNEQFF
TRBV7-9 CASSYRFTGELFF
TRBV6-2/TRBV6-3 CASSYRGANTGELFF
TRBV7-6 CASSNLGVNEQFF
TRBV6-6 CASSLALGVSYEQYF
TRBV10-3 CAISDLLRQSSYNEQFF
TRBV5-1 CASSLSRVRGAFF